The clone carrying this T cell receptor (beta chain) was recorded at least ten times. RNA transcripts gave rise to amplified TCR beta CDR3 regions. A set of HTBI primers served as the primers for a first-round RT-PCR of the TCR CDR3. A single record per CDR3 protein comes from TCRdb applying MiXCR to the multiplex PCR reads. The repertoire includes a few hundred thousand distinct CDR3 sequences, roughly 15% of them detected once, and 30% to 40% sits in the top ten. The sample originates from a study of T cells in Graves' hyperthyroidism and ophthalmopathy. At the level of the study: Staff took peripheral blood when the initial diagnosis was made, before any treatment began.

Subjects with ophthalmopathy showed a Clinical Activity Score no lower than 3, a NOSPECS grade no lower than 4, and a duration shorter than 3 months. Not enrolled were patients with uncontrolled infection, other autoimmune disease, pregnancy or lactation. V lost 7 bases and J lost 10; bases outside the gene matches: 10. The CDR3 consists of 13 residues. Looked up from germline, CDR1 is MNHEY and CDR2 is SMNVEV (reference sequence). The sequence was collected from a woman aged 40 to 49 with Graves' ophthalmopathy. The V call is TRBV27, the J call TRBJ2-1, with 7 nucleotides matching TRBD2. Sequenced material: blood. CDR3 loop: CASTLGLGGEQFF. CDR3 coding DNA: TGTGCCAGCACCCTAGGACTAGGTGGCGAGCAGTTCTTC.